The subject of this entry is one TCR beta chain. In the authors' workflow: Amplifying reference gene primers gave estimates of nucleated cell counts. The protocol was immunoSEQ multiplex PCR, while the TCRdb copy is restricted to in-frame clones and leaves out a portion. V and J calls and clone size come straight from that table; D and trimming were deduced from the DNA. The top ten hold less than 15% of the sample, which has roughly 250,000 clones, 80% to 90% seen once. This sample stems from a study of blood T cell repertoires in COVID-19. Turning to the study itself: Italy, Spain and the United States were the sources of the convalescent and acute COVID-19 samples. The cDNA or gDNA used as material had been derived from T cells, B-cell-depleted T cells, or PBMCs.

Those enrolled in Seattle joined during active infection and were followed longitudinally afterward. The germline V gene encodes CDR1 MNHNS and CDR2 SASEGT. With V trimmed by 4 bases and J by 7 bases, 11 bases remained unmatched. The CDR3 loop spans 16 amino acids. The clonotype comes from a woman aged 30 to 39 with COVID-19, enrolled during active disease. The J gene is TRBJ1-5, the V gene TRBV6-1; TRBD1 matches 9 bases. What was sequenced was peripheral blood. CDR3: CASSADTGGYWQPQHF. The CDR3 coding sequence is TGTGCCAGCAGTGCTGATACAGGGGGCTACTGGCAGCCCCAGCATTTT.